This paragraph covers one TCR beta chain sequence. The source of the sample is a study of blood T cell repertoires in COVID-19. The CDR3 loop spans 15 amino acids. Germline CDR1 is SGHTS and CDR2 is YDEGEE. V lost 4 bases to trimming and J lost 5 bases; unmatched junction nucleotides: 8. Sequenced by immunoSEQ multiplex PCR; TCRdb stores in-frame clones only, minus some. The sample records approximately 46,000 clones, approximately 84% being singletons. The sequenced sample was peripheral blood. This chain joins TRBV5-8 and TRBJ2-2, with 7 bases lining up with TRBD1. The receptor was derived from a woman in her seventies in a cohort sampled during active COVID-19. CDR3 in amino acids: CASSKGQLGTGELFF. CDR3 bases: TGTGCCAGCAGCAAGGGACAGCTGGGGACCGGGGAGCTGTTTTTT.